These 12 T cell receptor beta chains originate from one sample sequenced in a study of sequential checkpoint blockade in melanoma. Treatment meaning: randomized to nivolumab then ipilimumab (arm A) or the reverse (arm B). Libraries were prepared by immunoSEQ multiplex PCR; TCRdb keeps only in-frame clonotypes and omits some of them. Altogether 21,000 or so clones are present, roughly 80% being singletons, with the ten largest covering about 9.5%. The specimen was CD8+ T cells sorted from blood (inferred from file names), collected from a patient given nivolumab and ipilimumab in sequence. Receptors originate from a human donor with melanoma.

This clone was detected only once. The chain links TRBV10-1 to TRBJ2-3; 11 bases map to TRBD2. CDR3 length equals 16 residues. V lost 4 bases to trimming and J lost 2 bases; unmatched junction nucleotides: 5. Germline CDR1 WNHNN, CDR2 SYGVQD (reference sequence). CDR3 bases: TGCGCCAGCAGTGGGGGACTAGCGGACCTCACAGATACGCAGTATTTT. This gives the protein CASSGGLADLTDTQYF.

The rearrangement links TRBV5-6 to TRBJ2-2; D unclear. Germline assignment: CDR1 SGHDT and CDR2 YYEEEE. With 3 bases removed from V and 6 bases from J, the gap between germline ends came to 6 bases. The CDR3 is made up of 12 amino acids. The CDR3, as DNA: TGTGCCAGCAGCTCCCCAGCCGGGGAGCTGTTTTTT. Translating it yields CASSSPAGELFF.

CDR3 residues: CASSPGIDSYEQYF. In DNA form, the CDR3 reads TGTGCCAGCAGCCCGGGGATAGACTCCTACGAGCAGTACTTC. The chain recombines TRBV11-2 with TRBJ2-7; a possible D gene is TRBD2 (5 bases). Germline values: CDR1 SGHAT, CDR2 FQNNGV. Between the trimmed V and J ends, which lost 5 bases and 0 bases, there was a span of 11 bases. CDR3 length: 14 residues.

The V call is TRBV19, the J call TRBJ2-7; 9 bases fit TRBD1. CDR3 length: 15 amino acids. The germline V gene encodes CDR1 LNHDA and CDR2 SQIVND (reference sequence). With V trimmed by 5 bases and J by 3 bases, 8 bases remained unmatched. For the CDR3, the DNA is TGTGCCAGTAGTGTGAACCCGACAGGGGGCTACGAGCAGTACTTC. Translation gives CASSVNPTGGYEQYF.

The V and J genes are TRBV28 and TRBJ2-1; 9 bases fit TRBD1. This CDR3 has 15 residues. The germline CDR1 and CDR2 sequences are MDHEN and SYDVKM. V trimming: 0 bases; J trimming: 8 bases; junction bases outside the gene matches: 5. CDR3 in amino acids: CASSLWTGGGDEQFF. The CDR3 DNA reads TGTGCCAGCAGTTTATGGACAGGGGGTGGGGATGAGCAGTTCTTC.

The V and J genes are TRBV6-4 and TRBJ2-1, with 7 nucleotides matching TRBD2. V lost 6 bases to trimming and J lost 7 bases; unmatched junction nucleotides: 12. There are 15 residues in the CDR3. Germline V gene data show CDR1 as MRHNA and CDR2 as SNTAGT. CDR3 sequence reads: CASSPGTNGSNEQFF. Written as DNA, the CDR3 is TGTGCCAGCAGCCCCGGGACTAACGGGTCAAATGAGCAGTTCTTC.

The CDR3 sequence: CASGLVQQDQPQHF. The CDR3 DNA follows: TGTGCTAGTGGTTTGGTTCAACAGGATCAGCCCCAGCATTTT. V is TRBV12-5 and J is TRBJ1-5, with TRBD1 as a possible D gene (5 bases). This CDR3 contains 14 residues. V was clipped by 0 bases and J by 5 bases, with 8 bases between them. The germline V gene encodes CDR1 LGHNT and CDR2 FRNRAP. Together with reference TRBV12-5 and TRBJ1-5, the CDR3 gives the full variable domain: DARVTQTPRHKVTEMGQEVTMRCQPILGHNTVFWYRQTMMQGLELLAYFRNRAPLDDSGMPKDRFSAEMPDATLATLKIQPSEPRDSAVYFCASGLVQQDQPQHFGDGTRLSIL.

The chain combines TRBV5-1 with TRBJ2-7; TRBD1 might be the D (6 bases). The CDR3 totals 14 residues. V lost 4 bases, J lost 3 bases, and 14 bases lay in between. Germline V gene sequence: CDR1 SGHRS, CDR2 YFSETQ. The CDR3 DNA sequence: TGCGCCAGCAGCCTTACCTTGGACAGCTACGAGCAGTACTTC. Translated: CASSLTLDSYEQYF.

The chain uses TRBV18 and TRBJ2-7, with 9 positions matching TRBD1. The trim removed 2 bases at V and 0 bases at J, leaving 2 bases unmatched. Germline V gene sequence: CDR1 KGHSH, CDR2 LQKENI. The CDR3 runs 15 residues. CDR3 loop: CASSPMDRGSYEQYF. Written as DNA, the CDR3 is TGTGCCAGCTCACCAATGGACAGGGGCTCCTACGAGCAGTACTTC.

This chain uses TRBV2 with TRBJ2-3; 11 bases line up with TRBD1. V lost 7 bases, J lost 4 bases, and 10 bases stayed unmatched. The germline V gene encodes CDR1 SNHLY and CDR2 FYNNEI. This CDR3 region has 16 residues. The chain's CDR3 is CASTYRDRGFADTQYF. CDR3 coding DNA: TGTGCCAGCACTTACCGGGACAGGGGGTTTGCAGATACGCAGTATTTT.

The rearrangement links TRBV5-6 to TRBJ1-2; TRBD1 might be the D (5 bases). The V end was cut by 4 bases, the J end by 3 bases, with 13 bases between. The CDR3 length is 14 residues. Germline V lookup: CDR1 SGHDT, CDR2 YYEEEE. The DNA for the CDR3 is TGTGCCAGCAGCGTTAGACAGCTTGACTATGGCTACACCTTC. This encodes CASSVRQLDYGYTF.

The chain links TRBV5-8 to TRBJ1-6; no reliable D call. Germline V CDR1 and CDR2: SGHTS, YDEGEE. The CDR3 is 15 residues long. Between the trimmed V and J ends, which lost 4 bases and 1 base, there was a span of 9 bases. As DNA, the CDR3 is TGTGCCAGCAGCCCCCCAGGTTCCTATAATTCACCCCTCCACTTT. Amino acid sequence: CASSPPGSYNSPLHF.